A single sample is the source of the 26 T cell receptor beta chains below, sequenced in a study of shared clonotypes between healthy human individuals. The assay was immunoSEQ multiplex PCR, and TCRdb's table has in-frame clones only and misses some. The sample carries 2 million to 2.5 million clones, more than 90% recorded once. The sequenced material came from naive CD4+ T cells sorted from blood. Subset meaning: CD45RA+ positively selected. The receptors stem from a man in his late teens or twenties in good health.

The V gene is TRBV2, the J gene TRBJ1-1; 9 bases map to TRBD1. V was clipped by 7 bases and J by 0 bases; unmatched bases: 6. Germline values: CDR1 SNHLY, CDR2 FYNNEI. The CDR3 length is 15 residues. The CDR3 reads CASKGQGGMNTEAFF. The CDR3 DNA is TGTGCCAGCAAGGGACAGGGCGGCATGAACACTGAAGCTTTCTTT.

This chain joins TRBV6-5 and TRBJ2-3; 9 positions match TRBD2. This CDR3 is 15 amino acids long. The V gene's germline CDR1 is MNHEY and CDR2 SVGAGI. With 5 bases clipped from V and 2 bases from J, the junction kept 5 bases outside the gene matches. In DNA form, the CDR3 reads TGTGCCAGCAGTACCAGGACTAGCGCCACAGATACGCAGTATTTT. As protein: CASSTRTSATDTQYF.

The rearrangement uses TRBV4-3 and TRBJ1-4, with D tentatively TRBD1 (5 bases). The CDR3 length is 17 residues. In germline, CDR1 is LGHNA, CDR2 YSLEER. V lost 0 bases, J lost 4 bases, and 15 bases lay in between. The CDR3 here is CASSQDKGRAVNEKLFF. In DNA form, the CDR3 reads TGCGCCAGCAGCCAAGATAAAGGCAGGGCGGTTAATGAAAAACTGTTTTTT.

On this clone: Other DNA sequences in the same sample also yield this CDR3. CDR3 amino acids: CASSYGTGGNSPLHF. For the CDR3, the DNA is TGTGCCAGCAGTTACGGGACAGGGGGCAATTCACCCCTCCACTTT. The chain has TRBV6-6 and TRBJ1-6, with 12 positions matching TRBD1. V was clipped by 2 bases and J by 7 bases; unmatched bases: 0. CDR3 length: 15 residues. Germline CDR1 reads MNHNY; CDR2 reads SVGAGI (reference sequence).

V is TRBV30 and J is TRBJ2-7; TRBD2 matches 7 bases. The CDR3 is 12 amino acids. Per the germline V gene, CDR1 is GTSNPN and CDR2 is SVGIG (reference sequence). The junction had 7 bases not matched to a gene; V was cut back by 7 bases and J by 4 bases. The CDR3 spells CALSGGSYEQYF. In DNA form, the CDR3 reads TGTGCCTTATCAGGCGGGAGTTACGAGCAGTACTTC.

This clone turned up a few times. The chain couples TRBV19 to TRBJ1-1; D uncertain. V lost 2 bases and J lost 11, with 15 bases in between. CDR3 size: 13 residues. Germline values: CDR1 LNHDA, CDR2 SQIVND (reference sequence). This CDR3 reads CASSIRGDQGAFF. CDR3 in DNA: TGTGCCAGTAGTATACGTGGGGATCAAGGGGCTTTCTTT.

This chain connects TRBV2 to TRBJ2-3; 13 bases map to TRBD2. Germline V gives CDR1 SNHLY, CDR2 FYNNEI. There are 14 residues in the CDR3. V lost 8 bases and J lost 4; bases outside the gene matches: 3. CDR3 DNA sequence: TGTGCCAGCCTGACTAGCGGGAGGCCAGATACGCAGTATTTT. Translating gives CASLTSGRPDTQYF.

For this clone: The same CDR3 can be traced to other DNA sequences in this sample. The CDR3: CATSRDRNYGYTF. CDR3 bases: TGTGCCACCAGCAGAGATCGGAACTATGGCTACACCTTC. This chain links TRBV15 with TRBJ1-2; D not certain. Trimming stripped 0 bases from V and 2 bases from J, with 4 bases between. The germline CDR1 and CDR2 sequences are LNHNV and YYDKDF (reference sequence). There are 13 residues in the CDR3.

The V and J genes are TRBV9 and TRBJ2-3; possible D gene TRBD2, 5 bases. Looked up from germline, CDR1 is SGDLS and CDR2 is YYNGEE. The CDR3 totals 16 residues. Trimming pared 4 bases from V and 3 bases from J, leaving 18 bases between. The CDR3 bases are TGTGCCAGCAGCTCCATGGGAGCTAGTAAGACAGATACGCAGTATTTT. Translation: CASSSMGASKTDTQYF.

The V and J genes are TRBV4-1 and TRBJ1-5; 9 bases align to TRBD1. CDR1 is MGHRA, CDR2 YSYEKL, per germline. The J segment lost 7 bases and the V segment lost 0 bases, leaving 7 bases of the junction unmatched. The CDR3 runs to 16 residues. The CDR3: CASSQEGTGNRQPQHF. The CDR3 DNA follows: TGCGCCAGCAGCCAAGAGGGGACAGGGAATCGGCAGCCCCAGCATTTT.

The rearrangement joins TRBV7-2 to TRBJ2-3, with 13 bases aligning to TRBD2. Germline-derived CDR1 and CDR2 are SGHTA and FQGNSA. J lost 0 bases, V lost 0 bases, and 9 bases had no gene match. There are 20 residues in the CDR3. CDR3 residues: CASSLAVTSGRAWSTDTQYF. The CDR3 coding sequence is TGTGCCAGCAGCTTAGCCGTTACTAGCGGGAGGGCCTGGAGCACAGATACGCAGTATTTT.

The genes are TRBV28 and TRBJ2-3; perhaps TRBD1 as D (5 bases). V lost 6 bases, J lost 4 bases, and 23 bases lay in between. Germline values: CDR1 MDHEN, CDR2 SYDVKM. The CDR3 has 17 amino acids. CDR3 coding DNA: TGTGCCAGCAGCCGATCCGCTCTGAGGACAATCGCAGATACGCAGTATTTT. Its protein product is CASSRSALRTIADTQYF.

This chain connects TRBV5-6 to TRBJ2-1; TRBD2 aligns across 9 bases. Germline loops: CDR1 SGHDT, CDR2 YYEEEE. The V gene end was trimmed by 4 bases and the J gene end by 9 bases; junction bases not matched to a gene: 17. There are 17 residues in the CDR3. This CDR3 is CASSPPLAAGGRSEQFF. CDR3 DNA sequence: TGTGCCAGCAGCCCCCCGTTGGCGGCGGGGGGGCGAAGTGAGCAGTTCTTC.

This sequence joins TRBV19 and TRBJ1-2, with TRBD1 as a possible D gene (5 bases). CDR3 length: 13 residues. Trimming removed 9 bases at V and 8 bases at J, with 19 bases between. CDR1 and CDR2 from the germline V gene are LNHDA and SQIVND (reference sequence). The CDR3 protein is CASRLRGARGYTF. The CDR3 region has the DNA TGTGCCAGCCGATTGAGGGGAGCTAGAGGCTACACCTTC. Supplemented by reference TRBV19 and TRBJ1-2, the full variable domain reads DGGITQSPKYLFRKEGQNVTLSCEQNLNHDAMYWYRQDPGQGLRLIYYSQIVNDFQKGDIAEGYSVSREKKESFPLTVTSAQKNPTAFYLCASRLRGARGYTFGSGTRLTVV.

V and J are TRBV29-1 and TRBJ1-1, with 9 bases aligning to TRBD1. The CDR3 loop spans 14 amino acids. V lost 8 bases to trimming and J lost 3 bases; unmatched junction nucleotides: 10. Germline lookup yields CDR1 SQVTM and CDR2 ANQGSEA. The CDR3 protein is CSSSGQGWDTEAFF. CDR3 sequence (DNA): TGCAGCTCCAGCGGACAGGGGTGGGACACTGAAGCTTTCTTT.

This clone has a single count. V and J are TRBV11-2 and TRBJ2-3; the match to TRBD2 covers 8 bases. Germline-derived CDR1 and CDR2 are SGHAT and FQNNGV. V shed 4 bases and J 2 bases; nucleotides not matched to a gene: 11. The CDR3 consists of 17 residues. CDR3 sequence (DNA): TGTGCCAGCAGCTCCCTGGGGCTAGCGGGTCTCACAGATACGCAGTATTTT. As protein: CASSSLGLAGLTDTQYF.

The V call is TRBV11-2, the J call TRBJ2-7; tentative D call: TRBD2 (5 bases). The CDR3 is 14 amino acids. Per germline, CDR1 SGHAT and CDR2 FQNNGV. The V and J ends lost 5 bases and 3 bases respectively, with 14 bases between them. The CDR3 bases are TGTGCCAGCAGCCCCCCTCTCGGGGACTACGAGCAGTACTTC. Protein: CASSPPLGDYEQYF.

The rearrangement links TRBV18 to TRBJ2-2, with a tentative D call TRBD2 (5 bases). This CDR3 spans 16 amino acids. Trimming took off 3 bases at V and 0 bases at J, with 11 bases between the two ends. Germline V CDR1 and CDR2: KGHSH, LQKENI. The CDR3 is CASSPLRTANTGELFF. Written as DNA, the CDR3 is TGTGCCAGCTCACCGCTCCGGACTGCGAACACCGGGGAGCTGTTTTTT.

The chain uses TRBV5-1 and TRBJ2-7, with TRBD1 identical over 7 bases. After removal of 1 base from V and 2 bases from J, the junction contained 9 bases not matched to a gene. The CDR3 totals 16 residues. Germline CDR1 and CDR2: SGHRS and YFSETQ. CDR3 region: CASSLRQTGLAYEQYF. The CDR3 nucleotides are TGCGCCAGCAGCTTGAGGCAGACAGGGTTGGCCTACGAGCAGTACTTC.

This clone was found once. The chain recombines TRBV6-6 with TRBJ2-6; D is perhaps TRBD1 or TRBD2 (5 bases each). Looked up from germline, CDR1 is MNHNY and CDR2 is SVGAGI (reference sequence). The CDR3 loop spans 15 amino acids. V was cut by 7 bases and J by 3 bases, with 13 bases left in between. CDR3 in amino acids: CASNPPGRGANVLTF. The CDR3, as DNA: TGTGCCAGCAATCCCCCGGGACGTGGGGCCAACGTCCTGACTTTC.

The CDR3: CAWSVSRVIGLNTEAFF. The DNA for the CDR3 is TGTGCCTGGAGTGTATCGAGGGTAATCGGTCTGAACACTGAAGCTTTCTTT. The chain joins TRBV30 to TRBJ1-1, with no clear D. Germline-derived CDR1 and CDR2 are GTSNPN and SVGIG (reference sequence). The CDR3 loop spans 17 amino acids. V was cut by 0 bases and J by 0 bases, with 17 bases left in between.

The V gene is TRBV5-1, the J gene TRBJ2-2; D possibly matches TRBD1 or TRBD2 (5 bases each). Trimming stripped 4 bases from V and 2 bases from J, with 12 bases between. There are 15 residues in the CDR3. CDR1 and CDR2 from the germline V gene are SGHRS and YFSETQ. CDR3 region: CASSPRDGNTGELFF. CDR3 nucleotide sequence: TGCGCCAGCAGCCCACGGGACGGAAACACCGGGGAGCTGTTTTTT.

The chain links TRBV6-1 to TRBJ1-5; TRBD1 matches at 7 bases. The J segment lost 7 bases and the V segment lost 2 bases, leaving 8 bases of the junction unmatched. Germline V gene data show CDR1 as MNHNS and CDR2 as SASEGT. The CDR3 has 15 amino acids. In DNA, the CDR3 is TGTGCCAGCAGTGAAATTCCAGGGGGTAGGCAGCCCCAGCATTTT. It is translated as CASSEIPGGRQPQHF.

The rearrangement links TRBV18 to TRBJ2-2; 8 bases match TRBD2. Germline lookup yields CDR1 KGHSH and CDR2 LQKENI. This CDR3 has 16 amino acids. V lost 1 base, J lost 5 bases, and 6 bases stayed unmatched. The CDR3 sequence: CASSPLAGGWTGELFF. CDR3 nucleotides: TGTGCCAGCTCACCACTCGCGGGGGGATGGACCGGGGAGCTGTTTTTT.

The chain has TRBV7-6 and TRBJ2-2, with D unclear. V lost 2 bases and J 0 bases, leaving 4 bases between the germline ends. This CDR3 region has 14 residues. Germline V gives CDR1 SGHVS, CDR2 FNYEAQ. The CDR3, as DNA: TGTGCCAGCAGCTTAAGGACGAACACCGGGGAGCTGTTTTTT. It codes for CASSLRTNTGELFF.

The J gene is TRBJ2-3, the V gene TRBV4-3; D is undetermined. Germline V gives CDR1 LGHNA, CDR2 YSLEER. Between the trimmed V and J ends, which lost 4 bases and 1 base, there was a span of 18 bases. The CDR3 sequence is 17 residues long. The CDR3 DNA reads TGCGCCAGCAGCCCTTCCCCACTCCAGTCAGGCACAGATACGCAGTATTTT. Protein product: CASSPSPLQSGTDTQYF.